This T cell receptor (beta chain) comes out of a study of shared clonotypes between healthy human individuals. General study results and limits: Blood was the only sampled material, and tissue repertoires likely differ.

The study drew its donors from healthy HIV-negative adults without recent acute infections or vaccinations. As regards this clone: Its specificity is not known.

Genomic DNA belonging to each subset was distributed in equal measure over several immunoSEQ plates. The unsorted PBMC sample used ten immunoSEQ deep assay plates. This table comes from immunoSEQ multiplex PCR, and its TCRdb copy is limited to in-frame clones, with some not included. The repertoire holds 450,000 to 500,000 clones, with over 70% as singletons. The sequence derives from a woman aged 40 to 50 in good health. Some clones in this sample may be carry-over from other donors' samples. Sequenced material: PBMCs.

The CDR3 DNA follows: TGTGCCAGCAGCACTCCGACAGGGGGCCGTACTGAAGCTTTCTTT. It is translated as CASSTPTGGRTEAFF. The gene calls are TRBV5-4 and TRBJ1-1; 10 nucleotides align to TRBD1. This CDR3 comprises 15 residues. V gave up 4 bases and J gave up 5 bases; unmatched junction bases: 8. The germline V gene encodes CDR1 SGHNT and CDR2 YYREEE (reference sequence).